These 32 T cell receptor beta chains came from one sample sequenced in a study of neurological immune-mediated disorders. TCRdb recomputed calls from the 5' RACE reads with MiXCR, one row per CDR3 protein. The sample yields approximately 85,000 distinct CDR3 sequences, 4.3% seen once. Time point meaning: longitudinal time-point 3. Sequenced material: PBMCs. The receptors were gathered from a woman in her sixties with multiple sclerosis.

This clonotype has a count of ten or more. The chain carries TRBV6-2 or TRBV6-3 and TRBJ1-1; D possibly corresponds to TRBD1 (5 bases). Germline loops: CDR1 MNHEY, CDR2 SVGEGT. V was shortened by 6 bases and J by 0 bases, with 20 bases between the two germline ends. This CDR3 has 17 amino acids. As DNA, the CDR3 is TGTGCCAGCAGACGTCCAGGGCAGACAGCGATGAACACTGAAGCTTTCTTT. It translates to CASRRPGQTAMNTEAFF.

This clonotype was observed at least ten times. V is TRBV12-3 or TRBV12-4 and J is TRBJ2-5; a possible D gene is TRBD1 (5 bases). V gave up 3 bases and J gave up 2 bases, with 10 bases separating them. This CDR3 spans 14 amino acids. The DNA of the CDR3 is TGTGCCAGCAGTTTGGGGCAGACTCAAGAGACCCAGTACTTC. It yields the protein CASSLGQTQETQYF.

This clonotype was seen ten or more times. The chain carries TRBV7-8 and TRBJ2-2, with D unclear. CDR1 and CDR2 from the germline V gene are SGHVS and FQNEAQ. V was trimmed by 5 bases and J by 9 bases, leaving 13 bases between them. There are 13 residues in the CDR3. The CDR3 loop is CASSGTRPRELFF. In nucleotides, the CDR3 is TGTGCCAGCAGCGGAACCCGTCCCCGGGAGCTGTTTTTT.

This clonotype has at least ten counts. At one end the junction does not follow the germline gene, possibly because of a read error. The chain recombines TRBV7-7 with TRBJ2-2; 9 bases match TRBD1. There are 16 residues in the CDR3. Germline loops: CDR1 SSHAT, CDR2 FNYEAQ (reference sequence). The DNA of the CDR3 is TGTGCTAGCACCGGAGGACAGGGGACGAACACCGGGGAGCTGTTTTTT. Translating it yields CASTGGQGTNTGELFF. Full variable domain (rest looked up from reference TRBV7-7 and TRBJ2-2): GAGVSQSPRYKVTKRGQDVTLRCDPISSHATLYWYQQALGQGPEFLTYFNYEAQPDKSGLPSDRFSAERPEGSISTLTIQRTEQRDSAMYRCASTGGQGTNTGELFFGEGSRLTVL.

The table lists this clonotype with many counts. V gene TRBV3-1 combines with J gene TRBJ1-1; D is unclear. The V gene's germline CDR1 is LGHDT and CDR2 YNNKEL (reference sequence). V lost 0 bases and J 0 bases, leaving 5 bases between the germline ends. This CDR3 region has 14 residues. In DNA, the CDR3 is TGTGCCAGCAGCCAAGAGGATTTGAACACTGAAGCTTTCTTT. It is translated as CASSQEDLNTEAFF.

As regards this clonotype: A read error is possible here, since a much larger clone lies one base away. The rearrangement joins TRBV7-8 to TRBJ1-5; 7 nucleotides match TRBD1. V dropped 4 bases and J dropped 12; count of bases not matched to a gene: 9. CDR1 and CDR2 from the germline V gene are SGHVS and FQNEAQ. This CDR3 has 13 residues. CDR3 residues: CASSSTGFALQHF. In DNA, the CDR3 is TGTGCCAGCAGCTCGACAGGGTTTGCTCTCCAGCATTTT.

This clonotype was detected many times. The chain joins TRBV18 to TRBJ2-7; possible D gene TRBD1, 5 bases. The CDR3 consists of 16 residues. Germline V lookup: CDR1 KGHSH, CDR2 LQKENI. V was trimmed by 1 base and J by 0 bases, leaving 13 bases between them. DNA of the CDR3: TGTGCCAGCTCACCACTCGACAGTCCCAGCTCCTACGAGCAGTACTTC. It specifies CASSPLDSPSSYEQYF.

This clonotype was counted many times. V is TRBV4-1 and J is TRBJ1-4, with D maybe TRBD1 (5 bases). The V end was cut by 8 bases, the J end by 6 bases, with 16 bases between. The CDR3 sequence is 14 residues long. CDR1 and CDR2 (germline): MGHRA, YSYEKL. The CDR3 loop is CASRRTFGDEKLFF. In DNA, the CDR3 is TGCGCCAGCCGGAGGACATTTGGTGATGAAAAACTGTTTTTT.

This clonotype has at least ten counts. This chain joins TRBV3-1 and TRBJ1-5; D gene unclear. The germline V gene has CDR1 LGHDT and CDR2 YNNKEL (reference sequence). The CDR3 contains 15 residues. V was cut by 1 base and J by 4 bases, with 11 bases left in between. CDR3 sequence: CASSQGAGLNQPQHF. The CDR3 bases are TGTGCCAGCAGCCAAGGGGCAGGCTTGAATCAGCCCCAGCATTTT.

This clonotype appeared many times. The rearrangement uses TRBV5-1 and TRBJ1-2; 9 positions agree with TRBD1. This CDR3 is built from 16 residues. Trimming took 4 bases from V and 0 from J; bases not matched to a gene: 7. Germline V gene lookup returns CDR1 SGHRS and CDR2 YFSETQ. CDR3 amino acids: CASSRDREAANYGYTF. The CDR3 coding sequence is TGCGCCAGCAGCCGGGACAGGGAGGCGGCTAACTATGGCTACACCTTC.

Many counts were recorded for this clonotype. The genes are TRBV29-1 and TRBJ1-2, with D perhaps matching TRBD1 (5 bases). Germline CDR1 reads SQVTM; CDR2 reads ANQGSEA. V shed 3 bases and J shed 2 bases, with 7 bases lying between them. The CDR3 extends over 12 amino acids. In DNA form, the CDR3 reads TGCAGCGTTGACAGGGTGAACTATGGCTACACCTTC. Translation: CSVDRVNYGYTF.

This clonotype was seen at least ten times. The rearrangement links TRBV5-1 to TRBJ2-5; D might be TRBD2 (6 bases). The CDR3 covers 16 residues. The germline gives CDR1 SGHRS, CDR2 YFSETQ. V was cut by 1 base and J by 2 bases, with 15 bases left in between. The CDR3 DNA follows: TGCGCCAGCAGCTTGCTGACCCTCGGAGGGCAAGAGACCCAGTACTTC. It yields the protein CASSLLTLGGQETQYF.

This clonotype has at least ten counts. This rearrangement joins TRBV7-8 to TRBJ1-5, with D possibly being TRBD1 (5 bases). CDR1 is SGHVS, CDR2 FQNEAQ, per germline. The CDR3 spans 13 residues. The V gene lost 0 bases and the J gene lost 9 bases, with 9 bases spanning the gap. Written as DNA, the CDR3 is TGTGCCAGCAGCTTAGCTCCAGGGTGGCCCCAGCATTTT. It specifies CASSLAPGWPQHF. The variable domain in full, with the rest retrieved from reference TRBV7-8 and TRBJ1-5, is GAGVSQSPRYKVAKRGQDVALRCDPISGHVSLFWYQQALGQGPEFLTYFQNEAQLDKSGLPSDRFFAERPEGSVSTLKIQRTQQEDSAVYLCASSLAPGWPQHFGDGTRLSIL.

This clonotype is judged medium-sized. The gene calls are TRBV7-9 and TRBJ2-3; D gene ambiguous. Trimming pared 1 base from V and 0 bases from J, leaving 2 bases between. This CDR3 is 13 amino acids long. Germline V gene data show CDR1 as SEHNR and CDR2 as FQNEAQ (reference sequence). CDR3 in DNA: TGTGCCAGCAGCTTAGGAAGCACAGATACGCAGTATTTT. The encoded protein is CASSLGSTDTQYF.

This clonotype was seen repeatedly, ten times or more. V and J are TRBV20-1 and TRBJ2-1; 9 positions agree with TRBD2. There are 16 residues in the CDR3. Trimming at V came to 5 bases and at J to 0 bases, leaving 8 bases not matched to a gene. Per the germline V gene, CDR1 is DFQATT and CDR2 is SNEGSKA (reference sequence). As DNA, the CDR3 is TGCAGTGCTGAATCTAGCGGGGTGCGCTCCTACAATGAGCAGTTCTTC. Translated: CSAESSGVRSYNEQFF.

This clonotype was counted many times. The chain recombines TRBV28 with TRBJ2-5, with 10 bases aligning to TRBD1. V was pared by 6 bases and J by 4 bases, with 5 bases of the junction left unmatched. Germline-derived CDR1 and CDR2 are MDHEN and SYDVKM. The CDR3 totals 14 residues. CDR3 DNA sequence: TGTGCCAGCAGACGGACAGGGGGATCAGAGACCCAGTACTTC. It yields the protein CASRRTGGSETQYF.

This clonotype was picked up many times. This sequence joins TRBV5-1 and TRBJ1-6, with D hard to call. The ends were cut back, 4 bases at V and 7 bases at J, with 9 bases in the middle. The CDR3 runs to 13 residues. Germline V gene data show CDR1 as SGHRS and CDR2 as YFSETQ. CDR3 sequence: CASSLRANSPLHF. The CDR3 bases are TGCGCCAGCAGCCTCCGGGCGAATTCACCCCTCCACTTT.

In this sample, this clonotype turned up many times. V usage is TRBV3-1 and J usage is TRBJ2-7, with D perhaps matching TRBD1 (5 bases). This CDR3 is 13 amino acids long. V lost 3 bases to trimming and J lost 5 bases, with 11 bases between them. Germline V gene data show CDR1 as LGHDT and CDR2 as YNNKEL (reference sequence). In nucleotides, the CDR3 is TGTGCCAGCAGCCAGGGGCAGCAGAACGAGCAGTACTTC. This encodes CASSQGQQNEQYF.

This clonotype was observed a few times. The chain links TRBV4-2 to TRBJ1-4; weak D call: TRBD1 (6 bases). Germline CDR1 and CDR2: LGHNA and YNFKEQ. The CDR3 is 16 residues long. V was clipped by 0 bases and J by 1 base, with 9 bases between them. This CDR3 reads CASSQDTGQTNEKLFF. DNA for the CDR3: TGTGCCAGCAGCCAAGATACGGGACAAACTAATGAAAAACTGTTTTTT.

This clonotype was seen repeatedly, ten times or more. CDR3 in DNA: TGTGCCAGCAGTTCAGGGGGCAGGGACACCGGGGAGCTGTTTTTT. This translates into CASSSGGRDTGELFF. This chain connects TRBV6-5 to TRBJ2-2; 8 bases match TRBD1. The V segment lost 4 bases and the J segment 3 bases; nucleotides outside the gene matches: 4. The germline gives CDR1 MNHEY, CDR2 SVGAGI. The CDR3 runs to 15 residues.

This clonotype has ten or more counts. Here the CDR3 reads CASSLDPGGIYEQYF. Here the CDR3 DNA reads TGTGCCAGCAGCTTAGATCCGGGGGGGATTTACGAGCAGTACTTC. The chain links TRBV7-2 to TRBJ2-7; 8 bases are shared with TRBD2. The germline V gene encodes CDR1 SGHTA and CDR2 FQGNSA. This CDR3 region has 15 residues. The junction had 6 bases not matched to a gene; V was cut back by 1 base and J by 4 bases.

CDR3: CASSEGGTYEQYF. In DNA form, the CDR3 reads TGTGCCAGCAGTGAGGGGGGGACCTACGAGCAGTACTTC. The chain is built from TRBV2 and TRBJ2-7; 7 bases match TRBD2. With 3 bases clipped from V and 2 bases from J, the junction kept 1 base outside the gene matches. There are 13 residues in the CDR3. The germline V gene has CDR1 SNHLY and CDR2 FYNNEI.

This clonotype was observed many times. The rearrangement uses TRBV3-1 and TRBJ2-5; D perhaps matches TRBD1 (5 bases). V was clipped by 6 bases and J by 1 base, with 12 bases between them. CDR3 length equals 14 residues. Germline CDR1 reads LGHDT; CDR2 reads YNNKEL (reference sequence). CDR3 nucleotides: TGTGCCAGCAGTACCGGTAGGGGCCAAGAGACCCAGTACTTC. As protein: CASSTGRGQETQYF.

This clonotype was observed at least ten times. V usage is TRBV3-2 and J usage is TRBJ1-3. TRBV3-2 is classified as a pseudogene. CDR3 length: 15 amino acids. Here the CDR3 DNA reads TGTGCCAGCAGCCAAGTTCGGAACTCTGGAAACACCATATATTTT. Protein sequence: CASSQVRNSGNTIYF.

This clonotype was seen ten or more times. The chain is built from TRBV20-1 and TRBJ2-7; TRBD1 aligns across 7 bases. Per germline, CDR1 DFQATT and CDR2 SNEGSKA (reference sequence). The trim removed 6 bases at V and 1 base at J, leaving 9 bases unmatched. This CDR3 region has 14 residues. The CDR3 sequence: CSAPGQQSSYEQYF. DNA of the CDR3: TGCAGTGCCCCGGGACAGCAGTCTTCCTACGAGCAGTACTTC.

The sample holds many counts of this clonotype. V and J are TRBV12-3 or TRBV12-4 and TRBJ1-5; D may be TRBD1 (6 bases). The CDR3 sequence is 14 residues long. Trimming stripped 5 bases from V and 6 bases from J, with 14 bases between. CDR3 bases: TGTGCCAGCAGTCACAACAGGGCGACTCAGCCCCAGCATTTT. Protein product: CASSHNRATQPQHF.

The CDR3 nucleotides read TGTGCCAGCAGCCCAGTGAGGGGAGGCGAGCAGTACTTC. It translates to CASSPVRGGEQYF. The rearrangement uses TRBV3-1 and TRBJ2-7, with D possibly being TRBD2 (6 bases). V lost 4 bases, J lost 6 bases, and 13 bases lay in between. The CDR3 contains 13 residues. Per germline, CDR1 LGHDT and CDR2 YNNKEL (reference sequence).

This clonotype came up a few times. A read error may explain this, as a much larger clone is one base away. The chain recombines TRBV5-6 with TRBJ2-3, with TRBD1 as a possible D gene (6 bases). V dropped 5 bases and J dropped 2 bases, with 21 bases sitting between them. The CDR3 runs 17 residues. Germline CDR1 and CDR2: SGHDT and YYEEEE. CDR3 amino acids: CASSREGRGFDTDTQYF. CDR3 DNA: TGTGCCAGCAGTCGAGAGGGAAGGGGGTTCGACACAGATACGCAGTATTTT.

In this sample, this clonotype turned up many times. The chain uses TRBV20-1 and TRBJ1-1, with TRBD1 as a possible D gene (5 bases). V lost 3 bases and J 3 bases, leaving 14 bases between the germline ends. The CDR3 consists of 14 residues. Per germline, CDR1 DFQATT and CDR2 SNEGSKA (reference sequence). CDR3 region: CSARSVQAHTEAFF. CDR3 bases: TGCAGTGCTAGGAGCGTACAGGCTCACACTGAAGCTTTCTTT.

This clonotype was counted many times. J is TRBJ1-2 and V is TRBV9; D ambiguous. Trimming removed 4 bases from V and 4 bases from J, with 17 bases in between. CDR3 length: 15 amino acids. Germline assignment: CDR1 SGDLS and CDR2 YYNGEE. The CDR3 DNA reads TGTGCCAGCAGCCCCGGGGAAGGCTTGATCTATGGCTACACCTTC. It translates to CASSPGEGLIYGYTF.

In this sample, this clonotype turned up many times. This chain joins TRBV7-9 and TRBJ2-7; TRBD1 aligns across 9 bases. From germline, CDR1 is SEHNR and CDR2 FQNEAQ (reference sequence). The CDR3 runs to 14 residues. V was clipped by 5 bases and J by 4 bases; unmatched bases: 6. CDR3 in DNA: TGTGCCAGCAGCCCGACAGGGGGTCATTACGAGCAGTACTTC. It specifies CASSPTGGHYEQYF.

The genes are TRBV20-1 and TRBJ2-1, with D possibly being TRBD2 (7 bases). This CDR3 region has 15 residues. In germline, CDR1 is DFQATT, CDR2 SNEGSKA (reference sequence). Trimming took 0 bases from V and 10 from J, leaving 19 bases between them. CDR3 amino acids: CSARDGGGQRSEQFF. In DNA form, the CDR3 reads TGCAGTGCTAGAGATGGCGGGGGCCAGAGGTCCGAGCAGTTCTTC.